The source of this T cell receptor (beta chain) is a study of blood T cell repertoires in COVID-19. This clone was observed a handful of times. This table comes from immunoSEQ multiplex PCR, and its TCRdb copy is limited to in-frame clones, with some not included. The sample has over 45,000 clones, about 89% seen once. The germline V gene has CDR1 MNHEY and CDR2 SVGAGI. V lost 4 bases and J lost 8, with 3 bases in between. The CDR3 is 10 residues long. The V and J genes are TRBV6-5 and TRBJ1-5; D is unclear. The sample was peripheral blood. The origin of this receptor is a woman aged 55-70 years with active COVID-19. The CDR3 here is CASSFEPQHF. DNA of the CDR3: TGTGCCAGCAGTTTCGAGCCCCAGCATTTT.